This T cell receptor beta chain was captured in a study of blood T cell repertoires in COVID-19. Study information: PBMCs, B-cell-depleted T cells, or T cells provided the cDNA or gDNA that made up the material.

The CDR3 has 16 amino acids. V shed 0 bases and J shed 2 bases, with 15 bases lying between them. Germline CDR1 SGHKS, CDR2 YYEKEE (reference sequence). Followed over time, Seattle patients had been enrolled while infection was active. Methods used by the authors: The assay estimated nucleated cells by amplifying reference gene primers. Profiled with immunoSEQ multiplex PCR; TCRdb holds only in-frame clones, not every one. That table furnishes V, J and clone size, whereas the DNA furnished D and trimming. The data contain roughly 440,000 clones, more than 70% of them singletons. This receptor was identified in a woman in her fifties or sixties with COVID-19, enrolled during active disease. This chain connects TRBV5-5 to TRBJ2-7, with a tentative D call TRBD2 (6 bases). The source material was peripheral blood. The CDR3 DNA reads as TGTGCCAGCAGCTTGGCCCCCCAGGGAGGAACCTACGAGCAGTACTTC. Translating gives CASSLAPQGGTYEQYF.